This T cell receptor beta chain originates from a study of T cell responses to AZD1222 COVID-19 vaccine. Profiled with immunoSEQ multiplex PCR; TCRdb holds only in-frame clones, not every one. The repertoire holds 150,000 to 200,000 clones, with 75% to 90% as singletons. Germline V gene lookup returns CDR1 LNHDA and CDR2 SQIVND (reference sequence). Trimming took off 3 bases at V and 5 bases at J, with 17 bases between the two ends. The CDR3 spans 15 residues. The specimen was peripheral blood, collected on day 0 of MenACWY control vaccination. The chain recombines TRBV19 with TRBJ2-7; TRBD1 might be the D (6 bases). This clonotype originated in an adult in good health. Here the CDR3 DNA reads TGTGCCAGTAGTATCGGTACAGGGAAGAGGAACGAGCAGTACTTC. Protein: CASSIGTGKRNEQYF. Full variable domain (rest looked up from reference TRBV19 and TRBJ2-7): DGGITQSPKYLFRKEGQNVTLSCEQNLNHDAMYWYRQDPGQGLRLIYYSQIVNDFQKGDIAEGYSVSREKKESFPLTVTSAQKNPTAFYLCASSIGTGKRNEQYFGPGTRLTVT.